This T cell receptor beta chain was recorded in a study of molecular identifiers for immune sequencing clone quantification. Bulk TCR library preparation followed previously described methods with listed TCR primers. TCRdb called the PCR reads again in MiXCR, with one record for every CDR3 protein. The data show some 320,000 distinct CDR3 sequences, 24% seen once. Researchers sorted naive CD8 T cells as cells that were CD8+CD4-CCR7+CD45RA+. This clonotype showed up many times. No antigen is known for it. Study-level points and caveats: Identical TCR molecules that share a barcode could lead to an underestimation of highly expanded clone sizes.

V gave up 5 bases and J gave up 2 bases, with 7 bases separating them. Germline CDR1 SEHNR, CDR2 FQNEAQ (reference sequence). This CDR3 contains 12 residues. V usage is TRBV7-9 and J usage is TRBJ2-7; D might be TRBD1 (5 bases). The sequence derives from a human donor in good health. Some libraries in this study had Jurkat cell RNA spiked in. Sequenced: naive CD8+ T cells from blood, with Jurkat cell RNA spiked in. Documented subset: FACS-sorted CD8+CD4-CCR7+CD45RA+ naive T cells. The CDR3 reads CASSLGAYEQYF. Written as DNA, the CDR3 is TGTGCCAGCAGCCTAGGGGCCTACGAGCAGTACTTC. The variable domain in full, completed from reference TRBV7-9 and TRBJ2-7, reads DTGVSQNPRHKITKRGQNVTFRCDPISEHNRLYWYRQTLGQGPEFLTYFQNEAQLEKSRLLSDRFSAERPKGSFSTLEIQRTEQGDSAMYLCASSLGAYEQYFGPGTRLTVT.